The rows below give T cell receptor beta chains drawn from one sample of a study of control samples from healthy donors and cancer patients. Sequencing was performed with immunoSEQ multiplex PCR; in TCRdb, only in-frame clones are kept and a portion is missing. The table records 400,000 to 500,000 clones, approximately 90% of them present only once. The sample was PBMCs. These receptors were obtained from a man aged 40-50 years with head and neck cancer. Both conserved end residues are part of each CDR3. A D gene is named only where the DNA matches it firmly. Clone size is shown for a subset of rows, as once, few, many or a class of expanded clone.

cdr3_aa cdr3_nt clone_size v_call d_call j_call
CASRVLVLRGTTNEKLFF TGTGCCAGCAGGGTGTTGGTACTTAGGGGGACAACTAATGAAAAACTGTTTTTT NA TRBV16 NA TRBJ1-4
CASSVVGVSSGNTIYF TGTGCCAGCAGCGTAGTCGGGGTCTCCTCTGGAAACACCATATATTTT NA TRBV9 NA TRBJ1-3
CASSLAGTGEKYEQYF TGTGCCAGCAGTTTAGCCGGGACAGGGGAAAAGTACGAGCAGTACTTC NA TRBV28 TRBD1 TRBJ2-7
CASSFRPGGGTDTQYF TGTGCCAGCAGCTTTAGGCCCGGCGGGGGCACAGATACGCAGTATTTT NA TRBV14 NA TRBJ2-3
CASSLETGEKLFF TGTGCCAGCAGCTTAGAGACAGGTGAAAAACTGTTTTTT NA TRBV7-2 NA TRBJ1-4
CASSFETEGSYNSPLHF TGTGCCAGCAGCTTCGAGACGGAGGGGTCCTATAATTCACCCCTCCACTTT few TRBV5-6 NA TRBJ1-6
CASSKWAGTGAYEQYF TGTGCCAGCAGCAAATGGGCCGGGACGGGGGCCTACGAGCAGTACTTC NA TRBV21-1 NA TRBJ2-7
CATSSGHAGGDNEQFF TGTGCCACCAGCAGTGGACACGCCGGCGGGGACAATGAGCAGTTCTTC NA TRBV15 NA TRBJ2-1
CASSPGHQNTEAFF TGTGCCAGCTCACCGGGACATCAGAACACTGAAGCTTTCTTT NA TRBV18 NA TRBJ1-1
CASSPLGVRPSTDTQYF TGCGCCAGCAGCCCTCTTGGGGTGCGGCCAAGCACAGATACGCAGTATTTT NA TRBV4-1 NA TRBJ2-3
CASSPRASGSLLISYEQYF TGTGCCAGCAGCCCTAGGGCTAGCGGGAGTTTATTAATCTCCTACGAGCAGTACTTC NA TRBV7-8 TRBD2 TRBJ2-7
CATTQGGGETQYF TGTGCCACCACCCAGGGGGGAGGAGAGACCCAGTACTTC NA TRBV15 NA TRBJ2-5
CAWNGQGINNSPLHF TGTGCCTGGAATGGCCAGGGGATCAATAATTCACCCCTCCACTTT once TRBV30 NA TRBJ1-6
CASSLAGGAETQYF TGTGCCAGCAGCTTAGCGGGGGGGGCAGAGACCCAGTACTTC NA TRBV7-2 NA TRBJ2-5
CASSRDDFGNTIYF TGTGCCAGCAGCAGAGACGATTTCGGAAACACCATATATTTT NA TRBV11-2 NA TRBJ1-3
CASSVPGPGLGEQYF TGTGCCAGCAGCGTTCCGGGCCCGGGGTTGGGCGAGCAGTACTTC NA TRBV28 NA TRBJ2-7
CASSEARARGSEAFF TGTGCCAGCAGTGAAGCCCGGGCTCGAGGATCTGAAGCTTTCTTT NA TRBV2 NA TRBJ1-1
CASSLLNSGRASDEQYF TGTGCCAGCAGCCTCCTTAATAGCGGGAGGGCCTCGGACGAGCAGTACTTC NA TRBV28 TRBD2 TRBJ2-7
CASSLVSGGSGGGELFF TGTGCCAGCAGCTTAGTCTCGGGCGGGAGCGGCGGCGGGGAGCTGTTTTTT NA TRBV11-3 TRBD2 TRBJ2-2
CASSPEGANQPQHF TGTGCCAGTAGTCCGGAGGGGGCCAATCAGCCCCAGCATTTT NA TRBV19 TRBD1 TRBJ1-5
CASSLANYGYTF TGTGCCAGCAGCTTAGCTAACTATGGCTACACCTTC few TRBV12-3/TRBV12-4 NA TRBJ1-2
CATAGGANYGYTF TGTGCCACCGCGGGGGGCGCTAACTATGGCTACACCTTC NA TRBV15 NA TRBJ1-2
CASSQDMAAPYEQYF TGCGCCAGCAGCCAAGATATGGCAGCTCCCTACGAGCAGTACTTC NA TRBV4-3 NA TRBJ2-7
CASSHQGAYEQYF TGTGCCAGCAGCCATCAGGGGGCCTACGAGCAGTACTTC NA TRBV3-1/TRBV3-2 TRBD1 TRBJ2-7
CASTMGSGSAYEQYF TGTGCCAGTACCATGGGGAGCGGGAGCGCCTACGAGCAGTACTTC NA TRBV19 TRBD2 TRBJ2-7
CATSRGGGRVSDTQYF TGTGCCACCAGCAGAGGCGGGGGCAGGGTGTCGGATACGCAGTATTTT NA TRBV15 NA TRBJ2-3
CASSPRDRSTEAFF TGCGCCAGCAGTCCGAGGGACAGGTCAACTGAAGCTTTCTTT NA TRBV10-1 TRBD1 TRBJ1-1
CASSLGGAPGANVLTF TGTGCCAGCAGCCTGGGTGGGGCTCCTGGGGCCAACGTCCTGACTTTC NA TRBV11-2 NA TRBJ2-6
CASGRTSGSPGELFF TGTGCCAGCGGTCGGACTAGCGGGAGTCCCGGGGAGCTGTTTTTT NA TRBV3-1/TRBV3-2 TRBD2 TRBJ2-2
CASSQAPADIQYF TGCGCCAGCAGCCAAGCCCCAGCGGACATTCAGTACTTC NA TRBV4-3 NA TRBJ2-4
CASTPTGGADTQYF TGTGCCAGTACCCCGACAGGGGGGGCAGATACGCAGTATTTT NA TRBV19 TRBD1 TRBJ2-3
CASSLDRGTGELFF TGTGCCAGCAGCTTAGACAGGGGGACCGGGGAGCTGTTTTTT NA TRBV11-2 TRBD1 TRBJ2-2
CASSYSTGSNTGELFF TGTGCCAGCAGTTACTCTACAGGCTCGAACACCGGGGAGCTGTTTTTT NA TRBV6-5 NA TRBJ2-2
CASRETVSYEQYF TGTGCCAGCAGAGAAACCGTCTCCTACGAGCAGTACTTC NA TRBV7-9 NA TRBJ2-7
CASSLGQADYEQYF TGTGCCAGCAGCTTGGGACAGGCCGACTACGAGCAGTACTTC NA TRBV7-9 TRBD1 TRBJ2-7